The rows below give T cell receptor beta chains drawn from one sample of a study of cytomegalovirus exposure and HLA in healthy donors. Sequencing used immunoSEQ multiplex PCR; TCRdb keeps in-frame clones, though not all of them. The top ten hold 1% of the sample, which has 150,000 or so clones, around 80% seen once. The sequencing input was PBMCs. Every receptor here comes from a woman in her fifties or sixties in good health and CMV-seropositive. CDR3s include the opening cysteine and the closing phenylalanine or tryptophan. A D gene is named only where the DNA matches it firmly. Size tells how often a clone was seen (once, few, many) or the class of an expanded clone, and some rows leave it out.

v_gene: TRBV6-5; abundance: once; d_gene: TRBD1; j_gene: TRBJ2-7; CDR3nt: TGTGCCAGTTTGGGGACCTCGACAGGGGGCTACGAGCAGTACTTC; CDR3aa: CASLGTSTGGYEQYF
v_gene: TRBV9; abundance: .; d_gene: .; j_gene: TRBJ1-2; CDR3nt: TGTGCCAGCAGCCCCCGAGGTAGCGGACAATACTATGGCTACACCTTC; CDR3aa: CASSPRGSGQYYGYTF
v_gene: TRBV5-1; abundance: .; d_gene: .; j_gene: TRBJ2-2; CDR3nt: TGCGCCAGCAGCTTTGAGGCTCTCGGGGAGCTGTTTTTT; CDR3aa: CASSFEALGELFF
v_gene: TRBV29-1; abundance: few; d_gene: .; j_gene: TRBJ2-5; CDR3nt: TGCAGCGCGACAGAGTCGGGTGATCGGCAAGAGACCCAGTACTTC; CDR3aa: CSATESGDRQETQYF
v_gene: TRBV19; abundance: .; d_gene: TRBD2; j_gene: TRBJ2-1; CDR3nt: TGTGCCAGTAGTCCCGGGACTAGCTGGAGCTCCTACAATGAGCAGTTCTTC; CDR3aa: CASSPGTSWSSYNEQFF
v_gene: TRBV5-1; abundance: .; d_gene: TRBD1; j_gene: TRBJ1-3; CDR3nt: TGCGCCAGCAGCTTAGAGATCAGGGGGCTTGGAAACACCATATATTTT; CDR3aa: CASSLEIRGLGNTIYF
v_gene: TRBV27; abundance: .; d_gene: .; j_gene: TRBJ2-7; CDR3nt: TGTGCCAGCAGTTTCTCAAGGCAGGGGAGCTACGAGCAGTACTTC; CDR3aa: CASSFSRQGSYEQYF
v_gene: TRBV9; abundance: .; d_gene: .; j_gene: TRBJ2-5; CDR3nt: TGTGCCAGCAGCGTACTGAGCCAAGAGACCCAGTACTTC; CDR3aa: CASSVLSQETQYF
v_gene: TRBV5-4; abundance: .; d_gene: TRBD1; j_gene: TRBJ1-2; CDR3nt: TGTGCCAGCAGCTTGGCCAAAACAGGGGGCGTTAGTGGCTACACCTTC; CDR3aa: CASSLAKTGGVSGYTF
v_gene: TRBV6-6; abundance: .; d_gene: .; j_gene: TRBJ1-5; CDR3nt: TGTGCCAGCAGTTACGAGGGTCAGCCCCAGCATTTT; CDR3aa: CASSYEGQPQHF
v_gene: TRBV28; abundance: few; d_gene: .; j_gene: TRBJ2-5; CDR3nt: TGTGCCAGCAGTCCCACAGGGAACCAAGAGACCCAGTACTTC; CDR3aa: CASSPTGNQETQYF
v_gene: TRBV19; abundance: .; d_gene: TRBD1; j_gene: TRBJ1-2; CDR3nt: TGTGCCAGTAGTCGAGCAGGGGGCAGCTATGGCTACACCTTC; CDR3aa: CASSRAGGSYGYTF
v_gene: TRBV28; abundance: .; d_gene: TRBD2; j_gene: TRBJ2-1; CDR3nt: TGTGCCAGCAGTTTAACTCACGGGACTAGCGGTAACAATGAGCAGTTCTTC; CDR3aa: CASSLTHGTSGNNEQFF
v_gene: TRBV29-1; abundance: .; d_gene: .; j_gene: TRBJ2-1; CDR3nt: TGCAGCGTTGCTGCTTTTGGACTGGGCAATGAGCAGTTCTTC; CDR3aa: CSVAAFGLGNEQFF
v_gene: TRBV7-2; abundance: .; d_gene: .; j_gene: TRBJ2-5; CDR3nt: TGTGCCACCCAGGAGAGCGGAGCTGGGGAGACCCAGTACTTC; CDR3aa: CATQESGAGETQYF
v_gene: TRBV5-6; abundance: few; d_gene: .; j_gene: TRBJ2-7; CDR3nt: TGTGCCAGCTCCGGGGGAATCTCCTACGAGCAGTACTTC; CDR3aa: CASSGGISYEQYF
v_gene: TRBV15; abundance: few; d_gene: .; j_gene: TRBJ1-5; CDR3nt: TGTGCCACCACCATCGGGGGGGGCAATCAGCCCCAGCATTTT; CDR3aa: CATTIGGGNQPQHF
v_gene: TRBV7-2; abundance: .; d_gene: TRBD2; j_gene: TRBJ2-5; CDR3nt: TGTGCCAGCAGCTTAAGCGGGAGGGGGGAGACCCAGTACTTC; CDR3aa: CASSLSGRGETQYF
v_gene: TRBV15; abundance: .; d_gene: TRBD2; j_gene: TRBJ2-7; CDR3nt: TGTGCCACCAGCGGTTTTCTTTCCGGGACTAGCTACTACGAGCAGTACTTC; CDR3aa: CATSGFLSGTSYYEQYF
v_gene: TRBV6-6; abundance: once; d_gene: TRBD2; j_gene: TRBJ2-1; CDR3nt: TGTGCCAGCAGAGAACGGGACTACTTGTTCTTC; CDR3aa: CASRERDYLFF
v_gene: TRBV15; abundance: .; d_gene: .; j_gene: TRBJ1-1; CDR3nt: TGTGCCACCGGGGAGAGGACTGAAGCTTTCTTT; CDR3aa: CATGERTEAFF
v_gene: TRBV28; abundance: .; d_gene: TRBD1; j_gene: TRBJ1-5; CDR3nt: TGTGCCAGCAGTCCAGGGGGATCGGGGGAGAGCAATCAGCCCCAGCATTTT; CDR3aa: CASSPGGSGESNQPQHF
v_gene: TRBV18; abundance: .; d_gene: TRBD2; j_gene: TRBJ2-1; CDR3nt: TGTGCCAGCTCGCAAACGTCACGGGGCGGGGGGGAAGACAATGAGCAGTTCTTC; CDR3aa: CASSQTSRGGGEDNEQFF
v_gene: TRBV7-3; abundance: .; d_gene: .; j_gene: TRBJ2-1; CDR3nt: TGTGCCAGCAGTTCCACTCCGGGGATCCTCAACTACAATGAGCAGTTCTTC; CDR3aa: CASSSTPGILNYNEQFF
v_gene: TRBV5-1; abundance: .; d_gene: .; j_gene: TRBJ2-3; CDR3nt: TGCGCCAGCAGCTTGTGGCAGGGGCCAGATACGCAGTATTTT; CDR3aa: CASSLWQGPDTQYF